These 13 T cell receptor beta chains came from one sample sequenced in a study of cytomegalovirus exposure and HLA in healthy donors. In the PCR, 60 Vbeta and 13 Jbeta primers were used. The method was immunoSEQ multiplex PCR; TCRdb's version includes in-frame clones alone and lacks a portion of them. Here the sample spans some 150,000 clones, under 80% being singletons. The sequencing sample was made of PBMCs. These TCRs come from a human donor in good health.

This sequence joins TRBV12-5 and TRBJ1-5, with TRBD1 matching over 9 bases. The ends lost 6 bases at V and 0 bases at J; junction bases unmatched: 6. The CDR3 runs to 16 residues. CDR1 is LGHNT and CDR2 is FRNRAP in the germline V gene. As DNA, the CDR3 is TGTGCTAGTGGGAGGACAGGGGAACCTAGCAATCAGCCCCAGCATTTT. This gives the protein CASGRTGEPSNQPQHF. The whole variable domain, remainder taken from reference TRBV12-5 and TRBJ1-5, is DARVTQTPRHKVTEMGQEVTMRCQPILGHNTVFWYRQTMMQGLELLAYFRNRAPLDDSGMPKDRFSAEMPDATLATLKIQPSEPRDSAVYFCASGRTGEPSNQPQHFGDGTRLSIL.

This chain links TRBV30 with TRBJ1-2, with D unclear. Trimming cost V 5 bases and J 7 bases, with 23 bases left between them. Looked up from germline, CDR1 is GTSNPN and CDR2 is SVGIG (reference sequence). The CDR3 is made up of 15 amino acids. In DNA form, the CDR3 reads TGTGCCTGGGGGCCTGCCAGACCTGTAAGCGGTGGCTACACCTTC. This gives the protein CAWGPARPVSGGYTF.

The chain carries TRBV7-9 and TRBJ2-3, with a tentative D call TRBD2 (6 bases). The CDR3 has 14 amino acids. Trimming stripped 4 bases from V and 3 bases from J, with 11 bases between. Germline CDR1 is SEHNR and CDR2 is FQNEAQ (reference sequence). The CDR3 bases are TGTGCCAGCAGCTCCGGGGGTCCGACAGATACGCAGTATTTT. Its translation: CASSSGGPTDTQYF.

This sequence joins TRBV4-1 and TRBJ2-3; 11 bases agree with TRBD1. The CDR3 runs 11 residues. V gave up 4 bases and J gave up 14 bases; unmatched junction bases: 2. Germline CDR1 and CDR2: MGHRA and YSYEKL. Here the CDR3 DNA reads TGCGCCAGCAGCCGGGACAGGGGGTGGTATTTT. It specifies CASSRDRGWYF.

The chain joins TRBV15 to TRBJ1-5; tentative D call: TRBD1 (6 bases). CDR1 is LNHNV, CDR2 YYDKDF, per germline (reference sequence). This CDR3 is 13 amino acids long. The germline V and J ends were trimmed by 0 bases and 11 bases, with 11 bases remaining between them. The chain's CDR3 is CATSRDGTQTQHF. CDR3 DNA sequence: TGTGCCACCAGCAGAGACGGGACACAGACCCAGCATTTT.

The V and J genes are TRBV10-2 and TRBJ1-2, with a tentative D call TRBD1 (5 bases). The V end lost 10 bases, the J end lost 6 bases, and 24 bases lay between the germline ends. This CDR3 spans 15 amino acids. Germline CDR1 reads WSHSY; CDR2 reads SAAADI. The CDR3 sequence: CATAESGGLLNGYTF. DNA for the CDR3: TGCGCCACAGCGGAATCCGGGGGACTCTTAAATGGCTACACCTTC.

This chain connects TRBV7-2 to TRBJ2-7; 12 bases align to TRBD1. Trimming removed 3 bases from V and 6 bases from J; junction bases left unmatched: 6. The CDR3 totals 15 residues. From germline, CDR1 is SGHTA and CDR2 FQGNSA. Here the CDR3 DNA reads TGTGCCAGCAGCTTGGGACAGGGGGCGCTTCGCGAGCAGTACTTC. Its protein is CASSLGQGALREQYF. Variable domain in full (rest from reference TRBV7-2 and TRBJ2-7): GAGVSQSPSNKVTEKGKDVELRCDPISGHTALYWYRQSLGQGLEFLIYFQGNSAPDKSGLPSDRFSAERTGGSVSTLTIQRTQQEDSAVYLCASSLGQGALREQYFGPGTRLTVT.

This clone has more than one count but fewer than ten. The V and J genes are TRBV6-1 and TRBJ2-7, with D possibly being TRBD1 (5 bases). The CDR3 is 14 amino acids. Trimming took off 4 bases at V and 2 bases at J, with 12 bases between the two ends. Looked up from germline, CDR1 is MNHNS and CDR2 is SASEGT. Here the CDR3 DNA reads TGTGCCAGCAGTGTCCAAGGACAAGCCTACGAGCAGTACTTC. It encodes CASSVQGQAYEQYF.

This clone has just one count. J is TRBJ1-2 and V is TRBV2; TRBD1 matches at 10 bases. The CDR3 has 12 residues. The V gene's germline CDR1 is SNHLY and CDR2 FYNNEI. V lost 11 bases, J lost 7 bases, and 7 bases stayed unmatched. The CDR3 DNA reads as TGTGCCGGGGGGACAGGGGATCTTGGCTACACCTTC. Its protein product is CAGGTGDLGYTF.

The rearrangement uses TRBV25-1 and TRBJ2-1, with D maybe TRBD2 (8 bases). The germline V gene has CDR1 MGHDK and CDR2 SYGVNS. Deletions cut 5 bases from V and 6 bases from J, with 17 bases between. CDR3 length equals 15 residues. For the CDR3, the DNA is TGTGCCAGCAGTCCCCGGGAGGGGGCTAGCAATGAGCAGTTCTTC. Translation gives CASSPREGASNEQFF.

The chain uses TRBV5-1 and TRBJ1-6; no clear D. Trimming took 4 bases from V and 6 from J, leaving 11 bases between them. Germline loops: CDR1 SGHRS, CDR2 YFSETQ. The CDR3 covers 14 residues. DNA of the CDR3: TGCGCCAGCAGCCCCGGGGTCGGTAATTCACCCCTCCACTTT. It yields the protein CASSPGVGNSPLHF.

This clone has a single count. The rearrangement uses TRBV7-3 and TRBJ1-1; tentatively, D is TRBD1 (6 bases). The V gene's germline CDR1 is SGHTA and CDR2 FQGTGA. The CDR3 covers 13 residues. V lost 5 bases to trimming and J lost 4 bases, with 11 bases between them. CDR3 region: CASSPTRGTEAFF. Here the CDR3 DNA reads TGTGCCAGCAGCCCTACCAGGGGCACTGAAGCTTTCTTT.

The chain is built from TRBV19 and TRBJ2-7; weak D call: TRBD1 (5 bases). CDR3 length: 13 amino acids. Germline V gene sequence: CDR1 LNHDA, CDR2 SQIVND (reference sequence). V was clipped by 4 bases and J by 5 bases, with 12 bases between them. CDR3 region: CASSSPGYHEQYF. CDR3 in DNA: TGTGCCAGTAGTAGCCCAGGGTACCACGAGCAGTACTTC.